This T cell receptor (beta chain) emerged from a study of blood T cell repertoires in COVID-19 (dated by TCRdb to 2018 to 2020). A note on the overall study: The collaborator samples originated in the United States, Italy and Spain and spanned the acute and convalescent phases of COVID-19. The material from the prospective study consisted of cDNA or gDNA derived from T cells, B-cell-depleted T cells, or PBMCs. Subjects who had been exposed to COVID-19, were actively infected with it, or had recovered from it provided the deeply sampled blood TCRbeta repertoires that made up the dataset. The repertoires were released in a freely available public database meant as a resource for research on the immune response to SARS-CoV-2. The samples were drawn from two sources: the first 160 participants of the ongoing ImmuneRACE study, and over 1,000 subjects contributed by 6 global collaborators. The sample metadata nearly always contained a de-identified subject ID, COVID-19 status, age in years and sex. Where available, HLA class I and class II types were taken from metadata supplied by the sample provider and were not determined by assay-based typing.

Study-wide conclusions, independent of this receptor: How much clinical and demographic metadata was included differed by source and by participant, and the metadata was provided uncurated.

Based on the germline V gene, the CDR1 and CDR2 sequences are MDHEN and SYDVKM. Taken from cysteine to phenylalanine, the CDR3 has 18 residues. Just CDR3 DNA is preserved here, 54 bases in frame from base 1. Trimming at the junction amounts to 2 bases on V and 3 bases on J, and the germline ends lie 20 bases apart. A remark on this clone: Its antigen is unknown. Qualities for individual bases were not recorded, and no much larger clone is one base off.

TCRbeta CDR3 regions were amplified from genomic DNA by means of the immunoSEQ Assay, a bias-controlled multiplex PCR. The source study handled its data this way. The number of nucleated cells in each sample was estimated from the amplification of reference gene primers within the assay. To quantify the absolute abundance of each unique TCRbeta CDR3 rearrangement, sequence reads were collapsed and filtered. For each sample, productive Simpson clonality was calculated as the square root of Simpson's diversity index across productive rearrangements. TCRdb limited this immuneACCESS table to in-frame rearrangements with V and J called. A share of clones is missing; checked studies link under half to unresolved V genes, and the rest is unexplained. V and J calls and clone size are copied from that table; D and trimming were computed from the DNA. The sample profile shows 200,000 to 300,000 clones; 86% of them were found once. The biggest ten clones account for 6.2% of the sample.

Whole blood was collected in K2EDTA tubes by collaborating institutions according to the institutions' own protocols. For TCRbeta analysis, collaborators shipped samples in one of three forms: frozen whole blood, isolated PBMCs, or DNA extracted from either of those sample types. Material for sequencing was peripheral blood. The TCR originated in a man in his sixties with acute or convalescent COVID-19. The sequence links TRBV28 to TRBJ1-5; the D gene is unclear. CDR3 sequence: CASSLPTDRRLINQPQHF. At the DNA level, the sequence is TGTGCCAGCAGTTTACCGACCGATAGGAGGTTAATCAATCAGCCCCAGCATTTT.